The rows below give T cell receptor beta chains drawn from one sample of a study of T cells in Graves' hyperthyroidism and ophthalmopathy. TCRdb reprocessed the multiplex PCR reads via MiXCR and lists one record per CDR3 protein. This sample has hundreds of thousands of distinct CDR3 sequences, with less than 25% found just once. The specimen sequenced was blood. These receptors were collected from a young man with Graves' ophthalmopathy. Both conserved end residues are part of each CDR3. A D gene is named only where the DNA matches it firmly. Some rows have no size entry. The others give once, few or many, or a class for an expanded clone.

few	TRBV20-1	NA	12	TRBJ2-1	CRGPDSYNEQFF	TGCAGGGGGCCAGACAGCTACAATGAGCAGTTCTTC
once	TRBV29-1	NA	16	TRBJ2-4	CSVEDFRGLAKNIQYF	TGCAGCGTTGAAGATTTCAGGGGACTAGCCAAAAACATTCAGTACTTC
NA	TRBV4-3	NA	13	TRBJ1-1	CASSQMDSHEAFF	TGCGCCAGCAGTCAAATGGACAGTCATGAAGCTTTCTTT
many	TRBV5-1	NA	14	TRBJ1-4	CASSLGGANEKLFF	TGTGCCAGCAGCTTAGGGGGAGCCAATGAAAAACTGTTTTTT
NA	TRBV5-6	TRBD2	18	TRBJ2-2	CASSLAMASGSRTGELFF	TGTGCCAGCAGCTTGGCCATGGCTAGCGGGAGTCGTACCGGGGAGCTGTTTTTT
NA	TRBV28	TRBD2	16	TRBJ2-3	CASSSASAGMEDTQYF	TGTGCCAGCAGTTCCGCCTCAGCGGGAATGGAAGATACGCAGTATTTT
many	TRBV28	TRBD1	17	TRBJ1-5	CASSLYRDRGLNQPQHF	TGTGCCAGCAGTCTCTACCGGGACAGGGGGCTCAATCAGCCCCAGCATTTT
NA	TRBV20-1	NA	12	TRBJ2-7	CSAPGRGYEQYF	TGCAGTGCACCCGGCCGCGGCTACGAGCAGTACTTC
many	TRBV2	TRBD1	17	TRBJ1-2	CASSRPDGQGGSYGYTF	TGTGCCAGCAGTCGACCCGACGGACAGGGTGGAAGCTATGGCTACACCTTC
few	TRBV6-1	TRBD2	18	TRBJ2-5	CASNLRIHGLAEQETQYF	TGTGCCAGCAACTTACGGATTCACGGACTAGCGGAACAAGAGACCCAGTACTTC
NA	TRBV27	NA	13	TRBJ1-1	CASSPRTLHEAFF	TGTGCCAGCAGTCCCCGGACCCTTCATGAAGCTTTCTTT
few	TRBV6-1	NA	15	TRBJ2-4	CASRTMLLGKNIQYF	TGTGCCAGCCGTACGATGCTGCTGGGCAAAAACATTCAGTACTTC
few	TRBV30	NA	14	TRBJ2-2	CAWSLQANTGELFF	TGTGCCTGGAGTTTACAGGCGAACACCGGGGAGCTGTTTTTT
NA	TRBV7-9	TRBD2	19	TRBJ2-7	CASSSPKGGTSGSSYEQYF	TGTGCCAGCAGCTCACCCAAAGGTGGGACTAGCGGGAGCTCCTACGAGCAGTACTTC
NA	TRBV14	NA	12	TRBJ1-1	CASSQVGAEAFF	TGTGCCAGCAGCCAAGTTGGGGCGGAGGCTTTCTTT
few	TRBV28	TRBD1	14	TRBJ1-4	CATFGTGGVEKLFF	TGTGCCACCTTTGGGACAGGGGGTGTTGAAAAACTGTTTTTT
few	TRBV24-1	NA	12	TRBJ2-1	CATSDAGGEQFF	TGTGCCACCAGTGACGCCGGAGGTGAGCAGTTCTTC